This is a list of T cell receptor beta chains from one sample in a study of cytomegalovirus exposure and HLA in healthy donors. TCRdb's table, derived via immunoSEQ multiplex PCR, lists solely in-frame clones and lacks some. Here the sample spans 90,000 to 130,000 clones, 80% being singletons. Sequencing was done on a sample of PBMCs. Receptor source: a woman aged 60-75 years in good health and CMV-seropositive. Both conserved end residues are part of each CDR3. The order of the fields is clone size, J gene, V gene, D gene, CDR3 protein, CDR3 DNA. D genes are given only for firm matches. Size is stated for part of the rows, as once, few or many counts, or as a class when the clone is expanded.

>few|TRBJ1-2|TRBV10-3|TRBD1
CAISSGTGLHGYTF
TGTGCCATCAGTTCCGGGACAGGGCTGCATGGCTACACCTTC
>.|TRBJ2-1|TRBV6-6|TRBD2
CASSSNSGGRQFF
TGTGCCAGCAGCTCAAATAGCGGGGGCAGACAGTTCTTC
>.|TRBJ2-7|TRBV7-2|TRBD2
CASSLGAGELEQYF
TGTGCCAGCAGCTTAGGGGCGGGAGAACTCGAGCAGTACTTC
>once|TRBJ1-1|TRBV5-1|.
CASSLAQGGTEAFF
TGCGCCAGCAGCTTGGCACAAGGCGGCACTGAAGCTTTCTTT
>.|TRBJ2-5|TRBV28|.
CASSLPRRETQYF
TGTGCCAGCAGTTTACCTAGAAGGGAGACCCAGTACTTC
>.|TRBJ2-7|TRBV29-1|TRBD1
CSAGTGLYEQYF
TGCAGCGCCGGGACAGGGTTATACGAGCAGTACTTC
>.|TRBJ2-3|TRBV2|.
CASSPLSGGTDTQYF
TGTGCCAGCAGTCCCCTGTCGGGAGGCACAGATACGCAGTATTTT
>.|TRBJ2-5|TRBV30|.
CAWSRGSETQYF
TGTGCCTGGAGTAGGGGATCTGAGACCCAGTACTTC
>.|TRBJ2-7|TRBV7-2|.
CASSLGTHSYEQYF
TGTGCCAGCAGCTTAGGCACACACTCCTACGAGCAGTACTTC
>.|TRBJ2-7|TRBV27|.
CASSLSGVGLEQYF
TGTGCCAGCAGTTTAAGTGGTGTCGGGTTGGAGCAGTACTTC
>.|TRBJ1-2|TRBV9|.
CASSSQTGLVYGYTF
TGTGCCAGCAGCAGCCAAACAGGGCTGGTTTATGGCTACACCTTC
>.|TRBJ1-2|TRBV28|TRBD1
CASSPGQGYGYTF
TGTGCCAGCAGTCCGGGACAGGGCTATGGCTACACCTTC
>.|TRBJ2-1|TRBV7-3|.
CASSLNPLRGYNEQFF
TGTGCCAGCAGCTTAAATCCCCTTAGGGGCTACAATGAGCAGTTCTTC
>many|TRBJ1-5|TRBV19|.
CASAQRGSSNQPQHF
TGTGCCAGTGCTCAACGCGGGTCGAGCAATCAGCCCCAGCATTTT
>.|TRBJ2-6|TRBV11-2|.
CASSLYTSSGANVLTF
TGTGCCAGCAGCCTGTACACCAGCTCTGGGGCCAACGTCCTGACTTTC
>.|TRBJ2-5|TRBV19|TRBD1
CASSIVWTGKETQYF
TGTGCCAGTAGTATCGTCTGGACAGGGAAAGAGACCCAGTACTTC
>once|TRBJ2-2|TRBV7-9|TRBD2
CASSPSGLEAGELFF
TGTGCCAGCAGCCCGTCGGGACTAGAGGCCGGGGAGCTGTTTTTT
>.|TRBJ1-6|TRBV6-6|TRBD1
CASSRTGTVYNSPLHF
TGTGCCAGCAGCCGTACCGGGACAGTTTATAATTCACCCCTCCACTTT
>once|TRBJ1-2|TRBV2|TRBD1
CASRDRGYGYTF
TGTGCCAGCAGGGACAGGGGTTATGGCTACACCTTC
>.|TRBJ2-7|TRBV6-1|TRBD2
CASSGSSGSSYEQYF
TGTGCCAGCAGTGGGTCTAGCGGGAGCTCCTACGAGCAGTACTTC
>.|TRBJ1-1|TRBV2|.
CASNLQGPPTEAFF
TGTGCCAGCAATTTACAGGGCCCTCCTACTGAAGCTTTCTTT
>few|TRBJ1-4|TRBV7-2|.
CASSLERGGREKLFF
TGTGCCAGCAGCTTAGAAAGGGGGGGGAGGGAAAAACTGTTTTTT
>.|TRBJ2-1|TRBV4-2|.
CASSSTLASSYNEQFF
TGTGCCAGCAGCTCGACCCTAGCCAGCTCCTACAATGAGCAGTTCTTC
>.|TRBJ2-7|TRBV7-9|TRBD2
CASSLSGTSASYEQYF
TGTGCCAGCAGCTTGTCCGGGACTAGCGCCTCCTACGAGCAGTACTTC
>.|TRBJ2-7|TRBV27|TRBD2
CASSLGGRAYEQYF
TGTGCCAGCAGTTTGGGCGGGAGGGCCTACGAGCAGTACTTC
>once|TRBJ2-7|TRBV7-6|TRBD2
CAGSTRDYNYEQYF
TGTGCCGGCAGCACCCGGGACTACAACTACGAGCAGTACTTC